The clone carrying this T cell receptor (beta chain) was recorded at least ten times. Its specificity is unknown. The data originate from a study of CD8 T cells in ankylosing spondylitis. Study results and limitations: Certain motif variants had earlier appeared in reactive arthritis synovial fluid and blood. In ankylosing spondylitis patients, matched synovial fluid reportedly showed significant enrichment of disease-linked clones.

Germline V gives CDR1 SGHRS, CDR2 YFSETQ. Germline trimming cut 6 bases from V and 2 bases from J; bases unmatched to any gene: 12. The CDR3 spans 16 residues. Library preparation for TCR beta used quantitative 5'-RACE with molecular barcodes. One entry per CDR3 protein results from TCRdb running MiXCR on the 5' RACE reads. The sample has 210,000 or so distinct CDR3 sequences; around 25% are singletons. The sample taken for sequencing was blood, either unsorted or a sorted T cell fraction (not recorded which). The source of this sequence is a male donor with ankylosing spondylitis or in good health (not recorded which). The chain is built from TRBV5-1 and TRBJ2-3, with 7 bases that match TRBD2. The CDR3 sequence is CASTGEGRQPTDTQYF. CDR3 nucleotide sequence: TGCGCCAGCACTGGGGAGGGGAGGCAGCCCACAGATACGCAGTATTTT.